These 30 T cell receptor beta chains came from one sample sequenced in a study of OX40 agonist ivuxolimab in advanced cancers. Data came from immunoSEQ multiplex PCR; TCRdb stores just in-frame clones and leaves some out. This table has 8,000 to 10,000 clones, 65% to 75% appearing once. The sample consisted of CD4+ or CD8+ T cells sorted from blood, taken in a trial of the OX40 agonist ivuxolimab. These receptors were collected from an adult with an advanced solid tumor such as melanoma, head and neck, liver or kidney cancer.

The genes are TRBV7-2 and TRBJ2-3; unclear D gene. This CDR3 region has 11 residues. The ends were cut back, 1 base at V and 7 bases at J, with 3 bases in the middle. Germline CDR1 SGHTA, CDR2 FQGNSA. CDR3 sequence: CASSLGNTQYF. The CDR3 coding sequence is TGTGCCAGCAGCTTAGGAAATACGCAGTATTTT. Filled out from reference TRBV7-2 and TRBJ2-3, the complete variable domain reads GAGVSQSPSNKVTEKGKDVELRCDPISGHTALYWYRQSLGQGLEFLIYFQGNSAPDKSGLPSDRFSAERTGGSVSTLTIQRTQQEDSAVYLCASSLGNTQYFGPGTRLTVL.

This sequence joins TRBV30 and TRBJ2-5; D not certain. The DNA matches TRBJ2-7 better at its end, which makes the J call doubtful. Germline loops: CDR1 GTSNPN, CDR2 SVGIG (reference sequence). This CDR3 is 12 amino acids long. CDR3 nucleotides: TGTGCCTGGAGTCTATCCTTCGACGAGCAGTACTTC. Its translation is CAWSLSFDEQYF.

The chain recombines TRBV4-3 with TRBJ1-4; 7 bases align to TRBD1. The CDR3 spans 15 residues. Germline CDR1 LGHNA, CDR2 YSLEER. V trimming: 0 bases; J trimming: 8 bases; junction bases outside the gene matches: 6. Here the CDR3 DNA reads TGCGCCAGCAGCCAAGACTGGACAGGCGGGGAAAAACTGTTTTTT. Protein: CASSQDWTGGEKLFF.

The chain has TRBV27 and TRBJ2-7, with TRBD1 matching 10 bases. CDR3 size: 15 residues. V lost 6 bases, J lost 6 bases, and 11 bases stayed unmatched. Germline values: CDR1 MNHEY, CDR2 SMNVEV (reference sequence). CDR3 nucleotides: TGTGCCAGCAGCCCTACCGGGACAGGGGTGCGCGAGCAGTACTTC. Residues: CASSPTGTGVREQYF.

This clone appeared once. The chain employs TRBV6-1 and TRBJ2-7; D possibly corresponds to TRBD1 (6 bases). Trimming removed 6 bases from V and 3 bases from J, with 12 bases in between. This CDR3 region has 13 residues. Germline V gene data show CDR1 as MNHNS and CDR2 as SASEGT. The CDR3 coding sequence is TGTGCCAGCAGCTGGGGGCCGAACTACGAGCAGTACTTC. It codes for CASSWGPNYEQYF.

This CDR3 reads CASSLLYGGNNEKLFF. CDR3 nucleotide sequence: TGTGCCAGCAGTTTACTATACGGGGGGAATAATGAAAAACTGTTTTTT. The chain carries TRBV28 and TRBJ1-4, with D maybe TRBD1 (5 bases). Germline V lookup: CDR1 MDHEN, CDR2 SYDVKM. This CDR3 comprises 16 residues. Trimming pared 2 bases from V and 4 bases from J, leaving 14 bases between. Combining the CDR3 with reference TRBV28 and TRBJ1-4 gives the whole variable domain DVKVTQSSRYLVKRTGEKVFLECVQDMDHENMFWYRQDPGLGLRLIYFSYDVKMKEKGDIPEGYSVSREKKERFSLILESASTNQTSMYLCASSLLYGGNNEKLFFGSGTQLSVL.

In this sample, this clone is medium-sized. This CDR3 reads CASSSRLAGPLNEQFF. The CDR3 bases are TGTGCCAGCAGTTCCAGACTAGCGGGGCCCTTAAATGAGCAGTTCTTC. The rearrangement joins TRBV28 to TRBJ2-1; TRBD2 matches at 11 bases. Germline assignment: CDR1 MDHEN and CDR2 SYDVKM. The CDR3 extends over 16 amino acids. After removal of 4 bases from V and 7 bases from J, the junction contained 9 bases not matched to a gene.

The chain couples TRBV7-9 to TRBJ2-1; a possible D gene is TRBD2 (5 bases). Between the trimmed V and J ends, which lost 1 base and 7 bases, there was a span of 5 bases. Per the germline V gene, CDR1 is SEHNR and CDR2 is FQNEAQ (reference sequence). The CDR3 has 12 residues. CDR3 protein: CASSLGRNEQFF. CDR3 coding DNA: TGTGCCAGCAGCTTAGGGAGGAATGAGCAGTTCTTC.

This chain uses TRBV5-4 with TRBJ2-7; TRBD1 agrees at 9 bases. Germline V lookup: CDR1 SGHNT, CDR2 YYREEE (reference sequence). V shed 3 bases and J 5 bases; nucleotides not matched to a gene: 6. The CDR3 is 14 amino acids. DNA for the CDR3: TGTGCCAGCAGCTACAGGGGGCTCGAGAACGAGCAGTACTTC. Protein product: CASSYRGLENEQYF.

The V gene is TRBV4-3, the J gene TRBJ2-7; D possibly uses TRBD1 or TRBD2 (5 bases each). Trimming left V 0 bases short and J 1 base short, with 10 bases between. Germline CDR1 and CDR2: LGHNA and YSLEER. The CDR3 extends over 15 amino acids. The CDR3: CASSQDLGPSYEQYF. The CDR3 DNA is TGCGCCAGCAGCCAAGACCTGGGACCGTCCTACGAGCAGTACTTC.

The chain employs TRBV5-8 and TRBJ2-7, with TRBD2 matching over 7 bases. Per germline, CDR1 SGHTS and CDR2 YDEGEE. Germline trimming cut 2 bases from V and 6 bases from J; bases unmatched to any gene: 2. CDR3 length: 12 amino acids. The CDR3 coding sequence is TGTGCCAGCAGCTTTTGGGGGGGCGAGCAGTACTTC. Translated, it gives CASSFWGGEQYF.

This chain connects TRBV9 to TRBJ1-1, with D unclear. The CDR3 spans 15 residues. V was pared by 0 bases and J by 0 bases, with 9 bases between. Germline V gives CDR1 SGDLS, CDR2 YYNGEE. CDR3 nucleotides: TGTGCCAGCAGCGTAGGTGTCTCGGTGAACACTGAAGCTTTCTTT. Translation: CASSVGVSVNTEAFF.

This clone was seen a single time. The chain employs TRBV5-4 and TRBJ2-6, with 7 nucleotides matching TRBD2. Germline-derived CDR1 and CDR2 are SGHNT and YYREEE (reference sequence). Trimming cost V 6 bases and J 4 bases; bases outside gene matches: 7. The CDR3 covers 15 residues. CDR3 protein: CASNLRGFGANVLTF. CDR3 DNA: TGTGCCAGCAATTTGCGGGGGTTCGGGGCCAACGTCCTGACTTTC. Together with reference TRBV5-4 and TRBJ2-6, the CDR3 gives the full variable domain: ETGVTQSPTHLIKTRGQQVTLRCSSQSGHNTVSWYQQALGQGPQFIFQYYREEENGRGNFPPRFSGLQFPNYSSELNVNALELDDSALYLCASNLRGFGANVLTFGAGSRLTVL.

The chain's CDR3 is CASSLGLKAYEQYF. The CDR3 DNA sequence: TGTGCCAGCAGCTTAGGATTAAAGGCCTACGAGCAGTACTTC. V and J are TRBV13 and TRBJ2-7; D is unclear. The CDR3 contains 14 residues. V gave up 0 bases and J gave up 2 bases, with 8 bases separating them. The germline V gene has CDR1 PRHDT and CDR2 FYEKMQ (reference sequence).

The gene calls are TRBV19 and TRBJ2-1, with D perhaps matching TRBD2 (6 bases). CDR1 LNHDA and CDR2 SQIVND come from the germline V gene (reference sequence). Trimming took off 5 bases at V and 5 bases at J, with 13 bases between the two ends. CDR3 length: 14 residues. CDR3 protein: CASSPGVGDNEQFF. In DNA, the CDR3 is TGTGCCAGTAGTCCGGGAGTAGGGGACAATGAGCAGTTCTTC.

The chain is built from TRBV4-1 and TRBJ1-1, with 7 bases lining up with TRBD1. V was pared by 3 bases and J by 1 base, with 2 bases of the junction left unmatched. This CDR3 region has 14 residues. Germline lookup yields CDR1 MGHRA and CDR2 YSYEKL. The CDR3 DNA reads TGCGCCAGCAGCCAGGGGGACAGGAACACTGAAGCTTTCTTT. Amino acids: CASSQGDRNTEAFF.

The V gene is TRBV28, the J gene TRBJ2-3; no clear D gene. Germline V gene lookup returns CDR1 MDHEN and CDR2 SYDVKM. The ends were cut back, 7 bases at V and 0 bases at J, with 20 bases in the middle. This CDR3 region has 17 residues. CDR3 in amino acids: CASTLFTSLRSTDTQYF. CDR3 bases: TGTGCCAGCACCCTCTTCACAAGCTTGCGTAGCACAGATACGCAGTATTTT.

The CDR3 sequence is CASSLLAGRPETQYF. In nucleotides, the CDR3 is TGTGCCAGCAGCTTACTAGCGGGACGACCAGAGACCCAGTACTTC. The chain uses TRBV7-9 and TRBJ2-5; 9 positions match TRBD2. CDR3 length: 15 residues. V shed 2 bases and J 4 bases; nucleotides not matched to a gene: 5. CDR1 and CDR2 from the germline V gene are SEHNR and FQNEAQ (reference sequence).

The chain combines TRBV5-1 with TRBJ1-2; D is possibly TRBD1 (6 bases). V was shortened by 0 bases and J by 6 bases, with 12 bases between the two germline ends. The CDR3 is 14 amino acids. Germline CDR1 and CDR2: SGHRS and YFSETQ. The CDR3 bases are TGCGCCAGCAGCTTGGCCAGGGGAGCGGATGGCTACACCTTC. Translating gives CASSLARGADGYTF.

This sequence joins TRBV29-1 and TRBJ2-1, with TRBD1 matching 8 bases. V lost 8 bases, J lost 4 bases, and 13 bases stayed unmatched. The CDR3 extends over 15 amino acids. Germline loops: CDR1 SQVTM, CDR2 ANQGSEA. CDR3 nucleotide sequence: TGCAGCACCCAGGGACAGGAGAATAGATACAATGAGCAGTTCTTC. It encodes CSTQGQENRYNEQFF.

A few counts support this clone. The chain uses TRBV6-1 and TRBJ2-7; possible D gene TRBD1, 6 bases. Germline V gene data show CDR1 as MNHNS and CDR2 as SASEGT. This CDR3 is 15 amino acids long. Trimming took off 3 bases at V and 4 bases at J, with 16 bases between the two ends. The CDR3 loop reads CASSEAPGHNYEQYF. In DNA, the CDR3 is TGTGCCAGCAGTGAGGCTCCGGGACATAATTACGAGCAGTACTTC.

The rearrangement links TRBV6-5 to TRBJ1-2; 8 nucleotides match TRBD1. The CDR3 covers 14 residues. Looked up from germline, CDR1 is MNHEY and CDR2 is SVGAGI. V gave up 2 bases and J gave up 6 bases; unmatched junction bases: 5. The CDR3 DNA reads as TGTGCCAGCAGTTACATCTCGGACAGGGATGGCTACACCTTC. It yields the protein CASSYISDRDGYTF.

CDR3 DNA sequence: TGTGCCAGCAGTTTAAGATCGACCGGGGAGCTGTTTTTT. Translating gives CASSLRSTGELFF. The chain has TRBV27 and TRBJ2-2; D gene uncertain. Germline assignment: CDR1 MNHEY and CDR2 SMNVEV (reference sequence). V shed 2 bases and J shed 5 bases, with 6 bases lying between them. The CDR3 runs to 13 residues.

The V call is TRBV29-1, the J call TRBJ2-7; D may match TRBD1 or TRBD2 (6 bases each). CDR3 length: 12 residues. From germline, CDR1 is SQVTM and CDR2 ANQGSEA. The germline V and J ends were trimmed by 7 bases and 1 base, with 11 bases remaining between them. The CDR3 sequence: CSARGGSYEQYF. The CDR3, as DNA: TGCAGCGCACGAGGGGGGTCCTACGAGCAGTACTTC.

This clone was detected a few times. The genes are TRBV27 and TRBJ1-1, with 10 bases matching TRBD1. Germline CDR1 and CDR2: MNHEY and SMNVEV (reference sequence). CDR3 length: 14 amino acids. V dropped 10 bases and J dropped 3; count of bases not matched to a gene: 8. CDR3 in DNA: TGTGCCACTAAGTCCGGGACAGGGGACACTGAAGCTTTCTTT. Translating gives CATKSGTGDTEAFF.

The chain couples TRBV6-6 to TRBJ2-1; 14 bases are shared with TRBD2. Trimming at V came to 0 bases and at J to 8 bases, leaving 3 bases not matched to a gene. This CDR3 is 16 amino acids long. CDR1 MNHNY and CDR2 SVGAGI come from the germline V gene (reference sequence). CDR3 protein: CASSYSRLAGGYEQFF. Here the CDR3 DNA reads TGTGCCAGCAGTTACTCGAGACTAGCGGGAGGGTATGAGCAGTTCTTC.

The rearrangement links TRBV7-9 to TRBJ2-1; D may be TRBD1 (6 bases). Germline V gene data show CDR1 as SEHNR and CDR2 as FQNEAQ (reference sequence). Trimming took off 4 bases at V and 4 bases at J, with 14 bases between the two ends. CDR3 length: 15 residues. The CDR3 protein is CASSSTGDFYNEQFF. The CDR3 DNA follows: TGTGCCAGCAGCTCGACAGGAGACTTTTACAATGAGCAGTTCTTC.

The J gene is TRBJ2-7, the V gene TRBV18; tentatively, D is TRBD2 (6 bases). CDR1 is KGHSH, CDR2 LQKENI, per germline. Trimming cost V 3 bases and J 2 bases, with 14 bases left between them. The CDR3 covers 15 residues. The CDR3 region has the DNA TGTGCCAGCTCACCCCCGCCGGGGGAGCCCTACGAGCAGTACTTC. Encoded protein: CASSPPPGEPYEQYF.

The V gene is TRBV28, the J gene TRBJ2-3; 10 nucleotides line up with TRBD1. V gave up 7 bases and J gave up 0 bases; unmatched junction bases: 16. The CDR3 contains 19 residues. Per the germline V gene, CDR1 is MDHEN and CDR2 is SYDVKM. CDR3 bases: TGTGCCAGCACCACCATATATGAAAGACAGGGGGCTAGCACAGATACGCAGTATTTT. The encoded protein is CASTTIYERQGASTDTQYF.

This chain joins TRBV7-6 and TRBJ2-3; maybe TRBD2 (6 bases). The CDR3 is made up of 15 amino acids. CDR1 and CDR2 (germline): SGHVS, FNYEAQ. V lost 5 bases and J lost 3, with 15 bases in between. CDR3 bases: TGTGCCAGCAGCACGGGGACTGCCGGGACAGATACGCAGTATTTT. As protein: CASSTGTAGTDTQYF.